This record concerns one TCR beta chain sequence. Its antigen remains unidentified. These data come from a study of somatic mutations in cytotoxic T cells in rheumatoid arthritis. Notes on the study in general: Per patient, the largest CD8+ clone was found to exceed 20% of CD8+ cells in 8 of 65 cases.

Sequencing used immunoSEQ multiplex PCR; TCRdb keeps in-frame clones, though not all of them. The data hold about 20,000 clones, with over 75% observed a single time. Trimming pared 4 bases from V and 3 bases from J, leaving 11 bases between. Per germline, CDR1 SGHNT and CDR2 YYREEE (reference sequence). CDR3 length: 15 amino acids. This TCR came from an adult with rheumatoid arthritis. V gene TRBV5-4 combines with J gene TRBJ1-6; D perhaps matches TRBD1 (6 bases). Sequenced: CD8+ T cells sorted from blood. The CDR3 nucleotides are TGTGCCAGCAGCCTAGGACAGAACTATAATTCACCCCTCCACTTT. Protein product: CASSLGQNYNSPLHF.